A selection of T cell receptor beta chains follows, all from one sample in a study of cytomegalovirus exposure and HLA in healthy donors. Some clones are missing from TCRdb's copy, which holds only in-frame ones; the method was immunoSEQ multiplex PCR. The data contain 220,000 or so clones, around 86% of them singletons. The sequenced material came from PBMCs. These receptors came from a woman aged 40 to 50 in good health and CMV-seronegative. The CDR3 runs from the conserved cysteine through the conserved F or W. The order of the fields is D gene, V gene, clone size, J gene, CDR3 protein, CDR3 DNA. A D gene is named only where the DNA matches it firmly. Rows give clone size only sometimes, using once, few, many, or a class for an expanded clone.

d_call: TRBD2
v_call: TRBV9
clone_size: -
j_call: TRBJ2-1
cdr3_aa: CASSVGTSGSNEQFF
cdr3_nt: TGTGCCAGCAGCGTAGGAACTAGCGGGAGCAATGAGCAGTTCTTC

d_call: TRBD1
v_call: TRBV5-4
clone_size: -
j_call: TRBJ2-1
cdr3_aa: CASSPKGQSYNEQFF
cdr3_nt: TGTGCCAGCAGCCCAAAGGGACAGTCCTACAATGAGCAGTTCTTC

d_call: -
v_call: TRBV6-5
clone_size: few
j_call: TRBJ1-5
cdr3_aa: CASSRQAFSNQPQHF
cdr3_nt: TGTGCCAGCAGCCGACAGGCTTTTAGCAATCAGCCCCAGCATTTT

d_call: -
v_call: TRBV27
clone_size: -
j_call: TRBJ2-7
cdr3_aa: CASSSPGSHSYEQYF
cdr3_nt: TGTGCCAGCAGCAGTCCAGGGTCGCATTCCTACGAGCAGTACTTC

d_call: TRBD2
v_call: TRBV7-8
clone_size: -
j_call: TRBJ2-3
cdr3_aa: CASSFLDGRADTQYF
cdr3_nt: TGTGCCAGCAGCTTCCTCGACGGGAGGGCAGATACGCAGTATTTT

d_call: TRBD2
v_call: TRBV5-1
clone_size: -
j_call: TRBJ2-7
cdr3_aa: CASSLGGLAGDRVLF
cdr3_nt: TGCGCCAGCAGCTTGGGCGGACTAGCGGGGGATCGGGTACTGTTC

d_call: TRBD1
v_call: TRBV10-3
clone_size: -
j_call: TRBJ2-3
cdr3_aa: CAISDFDRAVDTQYF
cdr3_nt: TGTGCCATCAGTGATTTCGACAGGGCGGTAGATACGCAGTATTTT

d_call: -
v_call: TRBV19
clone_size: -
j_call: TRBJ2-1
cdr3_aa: CASSNERYNEQFF
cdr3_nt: TGTGCCAGTAGTAACGAGCGGTACAATGAGCAGTTCTTC

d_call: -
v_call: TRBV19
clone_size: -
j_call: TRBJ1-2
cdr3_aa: CASSQYGAANYGYTF
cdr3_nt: TGTGCCAGTAGTCAATATGGGGCAGCTAACTATGGCTACACCTTC

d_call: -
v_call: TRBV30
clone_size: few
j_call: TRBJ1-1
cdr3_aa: CALSYTEAFF
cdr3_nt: TGTGCCTTATCCTACACTGAAGCTTTCTTT

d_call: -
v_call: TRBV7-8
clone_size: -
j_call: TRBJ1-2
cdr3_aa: CASSLARYRALVYGYTF
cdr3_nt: TGTGCCAGCAGCTTAGCTCGATACAGGGCACTAGTCTATGGCTACACCTTC

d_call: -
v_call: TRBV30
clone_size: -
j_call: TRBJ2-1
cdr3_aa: CAWITKTLAGHEQFF
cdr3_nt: TGTGCCTGGATCACAAAGACCCTAGCCGGCCATGAGCAGTTCTTC

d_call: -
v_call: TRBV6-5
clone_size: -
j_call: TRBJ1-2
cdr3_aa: CASSFLTGFYGYTF
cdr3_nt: TGTGCCAGCAGTTTCCTGACAGGCTTCTATGGCTACACCTTC

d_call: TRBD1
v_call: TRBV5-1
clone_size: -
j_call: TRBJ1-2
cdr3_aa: CASSLEEGANGYTF
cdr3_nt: TGCGCCAGCAGCTTGGAGGAGGGGGCCAATGGCTACACCTTC

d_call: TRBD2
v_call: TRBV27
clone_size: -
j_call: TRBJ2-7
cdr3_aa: CASSVTSGSSFEQYF
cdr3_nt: TGTGCCAGCAGTGTCACTAGCGGGAGCTCGTTCGAGCAGTACTTC

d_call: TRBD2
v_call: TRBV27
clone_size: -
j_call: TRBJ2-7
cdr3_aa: CASSSGLAGIYEQYF
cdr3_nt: TGTGCCAGCAGTTCAGGACTAGCGGGGATCTACGAGCAGTACTTC

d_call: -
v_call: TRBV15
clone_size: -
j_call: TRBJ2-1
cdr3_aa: CATSSRGSTMTQFF
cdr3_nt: TGTGCCACCAGCTCCCGGGGGAGCACAATGACGCAGTTCTTC

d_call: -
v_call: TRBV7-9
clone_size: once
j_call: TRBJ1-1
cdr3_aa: CASSPPEGPGRPNEAFF
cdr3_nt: TGTGCCAGCAGCCCTCCGGAGGGGCCGGGACGTCCGAATGAAGCTTTCTTT

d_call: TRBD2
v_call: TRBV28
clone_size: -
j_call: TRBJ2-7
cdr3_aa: CASSLLAGVYEQYF
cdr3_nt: TGTGCCAGCAGTTTACTAGCGGGAGTCTACGAGCAGTACTTC

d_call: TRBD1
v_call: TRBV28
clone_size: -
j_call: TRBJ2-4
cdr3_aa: CASSTSTGGGNIQYF
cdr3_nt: TGTGCCAGCAGTACCTCGACAGGGGGAGGGAACATTCAGTACTTC

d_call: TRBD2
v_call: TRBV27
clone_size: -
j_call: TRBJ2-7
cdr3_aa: CASSGLAGGQEQYF
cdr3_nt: TGTGCCAGCAGCGGACTAGCGGGAGGGCAGGAGCAGTACTTC

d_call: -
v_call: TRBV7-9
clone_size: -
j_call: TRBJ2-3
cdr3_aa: CASSLSLERAQYF
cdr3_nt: TGTGCCAGCAGCTTATCTCTGGAGAGGGCGCAGTATTTT

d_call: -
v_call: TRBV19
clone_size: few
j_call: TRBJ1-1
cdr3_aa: CASSKEVRNTEAFF
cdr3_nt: TGTGCCAGTAGTAAAGAGGTCAGGAACACTGAAGCTTTCTTT

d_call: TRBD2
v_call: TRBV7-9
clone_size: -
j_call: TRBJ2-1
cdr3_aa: CASSLSGTSGNEQFF
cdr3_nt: TGTGCCAGCAGCTTATCCGGGACTAGCGGGAATGAGCAGTTCTTC

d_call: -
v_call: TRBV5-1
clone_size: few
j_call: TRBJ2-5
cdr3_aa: CASSLGHHRETQYF
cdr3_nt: TGCGCCAGCAGCTTGGGACATCACAGAGAGACCCAGTACTTC

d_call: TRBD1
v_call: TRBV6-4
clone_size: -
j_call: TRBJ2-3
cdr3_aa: CASSDLPQGVTDTQYF
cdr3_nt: TGTGCCAGCAGTGACTTACCACAGGGGGTCACAGATACGCAGTATTTT

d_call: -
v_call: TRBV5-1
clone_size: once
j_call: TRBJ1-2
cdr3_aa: CASSLARSGTHEPYGYTF
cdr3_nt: TGCGCCAGCAGCTTGGCACGCTCCGGGACACATGAACCCTATGGCTACACCTTC

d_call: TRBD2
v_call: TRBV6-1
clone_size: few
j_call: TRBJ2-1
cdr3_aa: CASSEAGTSGRGNEQFF
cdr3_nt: TGTGCCAGCAGTGAAGCGGGGACTAGCGGGAGGGGAAATGAGCAGTTCTTC

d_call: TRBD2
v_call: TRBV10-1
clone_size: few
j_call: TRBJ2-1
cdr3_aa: CASSPTSGRYNEQFF
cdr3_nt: TGCGCCAGCAGTCCGACTAGCGGGAGGTACAATGAGCAGTTCTTC

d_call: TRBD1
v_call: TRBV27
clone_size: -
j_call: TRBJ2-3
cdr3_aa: CASREDRDPPTQYF
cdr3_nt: TGTGCCAGCAGGGAGGACAGGGATCCCCCTACGCAGTATTTT

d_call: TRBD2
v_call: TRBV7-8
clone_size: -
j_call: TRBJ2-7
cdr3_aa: CASSSSGRYYEQYF
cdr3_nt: TGTGCCAGCAGCTCTAGCGGGAGGTACTACGAGCAGTACTTC

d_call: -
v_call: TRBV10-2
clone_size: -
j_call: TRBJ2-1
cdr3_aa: CASSDMGPSEQFF
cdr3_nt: TGCGCCAGCAGTGACATGGGGCCCAGTGAGCAGTTCTTC

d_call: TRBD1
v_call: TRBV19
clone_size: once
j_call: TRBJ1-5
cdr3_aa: CASSTRGPGQPQHF
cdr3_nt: TGTGCCAGTAGTACCAGGGGGCCAGGTCAGCCCCAGCATTTT

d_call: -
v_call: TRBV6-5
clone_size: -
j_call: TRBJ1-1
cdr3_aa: CASSSRGANTEAFF
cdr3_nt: TGTGCCAGCAGTTCCAGGGGCGCGAACACTGAAGCTTTCTTT

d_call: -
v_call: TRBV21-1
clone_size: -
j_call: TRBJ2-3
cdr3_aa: CASGRGCTDTQYF
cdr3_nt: TGTGCCAGCGGGAGGGGGTGCACAGATACGCAGTATTTT

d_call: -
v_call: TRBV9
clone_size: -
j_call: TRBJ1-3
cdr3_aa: CASSVEQGGNTIYF
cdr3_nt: TGTGCCAGCAGCGTAGAACAGGGCGGAAACACCATATATTTT

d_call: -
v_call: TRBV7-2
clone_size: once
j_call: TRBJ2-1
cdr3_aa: CASRPWGAYNEQFF
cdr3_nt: TGTGCCAGCAGGCCATGGGGAGCCTACAATGAGCAGTTCTTC

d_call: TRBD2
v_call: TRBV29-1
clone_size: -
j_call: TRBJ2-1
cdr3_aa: CSVRTSGGEQFF
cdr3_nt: TGCAGCGTCAGAACTAGCGGCGGTGAGCAGTTCTTC

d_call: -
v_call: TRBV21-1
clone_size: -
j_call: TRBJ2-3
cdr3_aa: CASSKKDRDRASTDTQYF
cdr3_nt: TGTGCCAGCAGCAAAAAAGACAGGGACAGGGCTAGCACAGATACGCAGTATTTT

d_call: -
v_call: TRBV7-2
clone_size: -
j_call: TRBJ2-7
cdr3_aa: CASSPRAGVYEQYF
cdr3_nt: TGTGCCAGCAGCCCTAGGGCAGGGGTCTACGAGCAGTACTTC

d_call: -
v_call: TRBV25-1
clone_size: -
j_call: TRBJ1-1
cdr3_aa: CASSESGFVNTEAFF
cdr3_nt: TGTGCCAGCAGTGAATCCGGTTTTGTGAACACTGAAGCTTTCTTT

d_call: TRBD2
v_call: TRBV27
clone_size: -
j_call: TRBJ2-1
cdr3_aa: CASSFSVRGSYEQFF
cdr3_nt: TGTGCCAGCAGTTTTTCCGTGCGCGGGAGTTATGAGCAGTTCTTC

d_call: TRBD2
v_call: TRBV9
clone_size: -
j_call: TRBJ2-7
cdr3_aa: CASSVAPGLVDEQYF
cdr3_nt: TGTGCCAGCAGCGTAGCTCCGGGACTAGTGGACGAGCAGTACTTC

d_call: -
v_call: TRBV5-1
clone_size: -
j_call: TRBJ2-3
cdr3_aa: CASSYIRELSTDTQYF
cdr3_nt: TGCGCCAGCAGCTATATCCGGGAGCTCAGCACAGATACGCAGTATTTT

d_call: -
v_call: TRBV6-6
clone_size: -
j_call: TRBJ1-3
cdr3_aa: CASIRSGSGNTIYF
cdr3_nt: TGTGCCAGCATACGGTCCGGGTCTGGAAACACCATATATTTT

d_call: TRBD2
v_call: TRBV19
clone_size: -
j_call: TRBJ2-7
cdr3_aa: CASSVTSGGAYEQYF
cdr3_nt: TGTGCCAGTAGTGTGACTAGCGGGGGGGCCTACGAGCAGTACTTC

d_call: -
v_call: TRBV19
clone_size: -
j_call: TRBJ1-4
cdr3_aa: CASRRHGPNEKLFF
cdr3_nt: TGTGCCAGTAGGAGACATGGGCCTAATGAAAAACTGTTTTTT

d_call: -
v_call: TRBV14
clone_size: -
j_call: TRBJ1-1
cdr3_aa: CASSGQMNTEAFF
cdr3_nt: TGTGCCAGCAGTGGTCAGATGAACACTGAAGCTTTCTTT

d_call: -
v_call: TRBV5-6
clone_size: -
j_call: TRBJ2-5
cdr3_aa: CASSLIWGDQETQYF
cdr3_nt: TGTGCCAGCAGCTTGATCTGGGGGGACCAAGAGACCCAGTACTTC

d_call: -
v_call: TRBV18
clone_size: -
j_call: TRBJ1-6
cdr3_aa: CASSPGVGQQGNSPLHF
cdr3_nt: TGTGCCAGCTCACCAGGTGTGGGACAACAGGGAAATTCACCCCTCCACTTT

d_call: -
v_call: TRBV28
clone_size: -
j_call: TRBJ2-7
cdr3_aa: CASSRVGSSYEQYF
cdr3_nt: TGTGCCAGCAGCCGGGTAGGGAGCTCCTACGAGCAGTACTTC

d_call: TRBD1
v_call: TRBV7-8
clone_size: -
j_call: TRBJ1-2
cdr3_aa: CASSLESQGVVGYTF
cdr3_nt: TGTGCCAGCAGCTTAGAGTCGCAGGGGGTGGTAGGCTACACCTTC

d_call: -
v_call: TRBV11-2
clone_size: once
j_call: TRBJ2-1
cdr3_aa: CASSLAGGGQQFF
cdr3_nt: TGTGCCAGCAGCTTAGCGGGTGGCGGGCAACAGTTCTTC

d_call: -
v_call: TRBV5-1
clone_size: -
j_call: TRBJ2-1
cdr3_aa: CASGTQGSSYNEQFF
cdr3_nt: TGCGCCAGCGGGACACAGGGAAGCTCCTACAATGAGCAGTTCTTC

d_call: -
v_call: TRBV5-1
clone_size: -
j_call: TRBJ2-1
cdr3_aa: CASSPELTAGRNEQFF
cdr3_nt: TGCGCCAGCAGCCCCGAGTTGACGGCGGGAAGAAATGAGCAGTTCTTC

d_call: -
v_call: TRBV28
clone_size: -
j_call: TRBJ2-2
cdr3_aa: CASSQAGELFF
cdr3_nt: TGTGCCAGCAGCCAGGCCGGGGAGCTGTTTTTT